The rows below give T cell receptor beta chains drawn from one sample of a study of blood T cell repertoires in COVID-19. The method was immunoSEQ multiplex PCR; TCRdb's version includes in-frame clones alone and lacks a portion of them. The table records 200,000 to 250,000 clones, about 88% of them present only once. The sequencing input was peripheral blood. Receptors originate from a woman in her 50s with COVID-19, enrolled during active disease. Both conserved end residues are part of each CDR3. The D gene is left open where the match is weak. Some rows have no size entry. The others give once, few or many, or a class for an expanded clone.

clone size: once
J gene: TRBJ1-5
CDR3 length: 14
V gene: TRBV6-5
D gene: TRBD1
CDR3 DNA: TGTGCCAGCAGCCCCGACAGGGGTTATCAGCCCCAGCATTTT
CDR3 protein: CASSPDRGYQPQHF

clone size: once
J gene: TRBJ1-2
CDR3 length: 16
V gene: TRBV4-2
D gene: NA
CDR3 DNA: TGTGCCAGCAGCCAAGATCATTTCGGCGGGAACTATGGCTACACCTTC
CDR3 protein: CASSQDHFGGNYGYTF

clone size: NA
J gene: TRBJ1-5
CDR3 length: 15
V gene: TRBV6-5
D gene: NA
CDR3 DNA: TGTGCCAGCAGGTCCTCCACGAGGGGCAATCAGCCCCAGCATTTT
CDR3 protein: CASRSSTRGNQPQHF

clone size: NA
J gene: TRBJ2-5
CDR3 length: 16
V gene: TRBV7-2
D gene: TRBD2
CDR3 DNA: TGTGCCAGCAGCTTAGTAGCGGGCGCTCCACAAGAGACCCAGTACTTC
CDR3 protein: CASSLVAGAPQETQYF

clone size: few
J gene: TRBJ1-5
CDR3 length: 12
V gene: TRBV11-2
D gene: NA
CDR3 DNA: TGTGCCAGCAGCTCCAGTTCGGGGCCCCAGCATTTT
CDR3 protein: CASSSSSGPQHF

clone size: NA
J gene: TRBJ2-3
CDR3 length: 15
V gene: TRBV18
D gene: NA
CDR3 DNA: TGTGCCAGCTCACCACCGGGACTTGACACAGATACGCAGTATTTT
CDR3 protein: CASSPPGLDTDTQYF

clone size: NA
J gene: TRBJ2-3
CDR3 length: 15
V gene: TRBV5-8
D gene: TRBD2
CDR3 DNA: TGTGCCAGCAGCTTGGCCGGCGGGGGAACAGATACGCAGTATTTT
CDR3 protein: CASSLAGGGTDTQYF

clone size: NA
J gene: TRBJ2-5
CDR3 length: 12
V gene: TRBV3-1/TRBV3-2
D gene: NA
CDR3 DNA: TGTGCCAGCAGCCATCTTGAAGAGACCCAGTACTTC
CDR3 protein: CASSHLEETQYF

clone size: NA
J gene: TRBJ1-3
CDR3 length: 17
V gene: TRBV27
D gene: TRBD1
CDR3 DNA: TGTGCCAGCAGTTCTACCGGGACAGGGGCCTCTGGAAACACCATATATTTT
CDR3 protein: CASSSTGTGASGNTIYF

clone size: NA
J gene: TRBJ2-6
CDR3 length: 19
V gene: TRBV15
D gene: TRBD1
CDR3 DNA: TGTGCCACCAGCAGAGATCCGGGACAGGGGGTCTCTGGGGCCAACGTCCTGACTTTC
CDR3 protein: CATSRDPGQGVSGANVLTF

clone size: NA
J gene: TRBJ2-1
CDR3 length: 14
V gene: TRBV24-1
D gene: TRBD1
CDR3 DNA: TGTGCCACCAGTGATAGGACAGGATGGAATGAGCAGTTCTTC
CDR3 protein: CATSDRTGWNEQFF

clone size: once
J gene: TRBJ1-2
CDR3 length: 14
V gene: TRBV6-2/TRBV6-3
D gene: TRBD1
CDR3 DNA: TGTGCCAGCAGTTACTCGACAGGGGACTATGGCTACACCTTC
CDR3 protein: CASSYSTGDYGYTF

clone size: NA
J gene: TRBJ2-2
CDR3 length: 14
V gene: TRBV5-1
D gene: TRBD1
CDR3 DNA: TGCGCCAGCAGCTTGACAGGGGACACCGGGGAGCTGTTTTTT
CDR3 protein: CASSLTGDTGELFF

clone size: once
J gene: TRBJ1-2
CDR3 length: 13
V gene: TRBV9
D gene: NA
CDR3 DNA: TGTGCCAGCAGCGAGGACACTTACTATGGCTACACCTTC
CDR3 protein: CASSEDTYYGYTF

clone size: NA
J gene: TRBJ2-3
CDR3 length: 14
V gene: TRBV11-3
D gene: TRBD2
CDR3 DNA: TGTGCCAGCAGCTTAGCCCTAGCGGGAGATACGCAGTATTTT
CDR3 protein: CASSLALAGDTQYF

clone size: NA
J gene: TRBJ1-3
CDR3 length: 12
V gene: TRBV29-1
D gene: NA
CDR3 DNA: TGCAGCGTTAAGTACAGTGGAAACACCATATATTTT
CDR3 protein: CSVKYSGNTIYF

clone size: once
J gene: TRBJ1-2
CDR3 length: 14
V gene: TRBV6-2/TRBV6-3
D gene: TRBD1
CDR3 DNA: TGTGCCAGCAGTTACGCAGGGGGCGGCTATGGCTACACCTTC
CDR3 protein: CASSYAGGGYGYTF

clone size: NA
J gene: TRBJ2-1
CDR3 length: 13
V gene: TRBV19
D gene: TRBD2
CDR3 DNA: TGTGCCAGTATGATTCGGGGGGGGATTGAGCAGTTCTTC
CDR3 protein: CASMIRGGIEQFF

clone size: NA
J gene: TRBJ1-5
CDR3 length: 15
V gene: TRBV6-5
D gene: TRBD1
CDR3 DNA: TGTGCCAGCAGAACCGGGACAGGGGTAGGTCAGCCCCAGCATTTT
CDR3 protein: CASRTGTGVGQPQHF

clone size: NA
J gene: TRBJ1-2
CDR3 length: 15
V gene: TRBV7-9
D gene: NA
CDR3 DNA: TGTGCCAGCAGCCTCCGGGACATAAGACGGTATGGCTACACCTTC
CDR3 protein: CASSLRDIRRYGYTF

clone size: NA
J gene: TRBJ1-2
CDR3 length: 11
V gene: TRBV28
D gene: TRBD1
CDR3 DNA: TGTGCCAGCACCTTACAGGGGGCGAAAACCTTC
CDR3 protein: CASTLQGAKTF

clone size: NA
J gene: TRBJ1-6
CDR3 length: 14
V gene: TRBV6-4
D gene: NA
CDR3 DNA: TGTGCCAGCCGCCGGGATCATCGGGATTCACCCCTCCACTTT
CDR3 protein: CASRRDHRDSPLHF

clone size: NA
J gene: TRBJ1-4
CDR3 length: 16
V gene: TRBV5-8
D gene: NA
CDR3 DNA: TGTGCCAGCAGCTTGGGCAGGGTCAGGACTAATGAAAAACTGTTTTTT
CDR3 protein: CASSLGRVRTNEKLFF

clone size: NA
J gene: TRBJ2-3
CDR3 length: 15
V gene: TRBV13
D gene: TRBD1
CDR3 DNA: TGTGCCAGCAGCCCCGTGGGACAGGGGACAGATACGCAGTATTTT
CDR3 protein: CASSPVGQGTDTQYF

clone size: once
J gene: TRBJ2-7
CDR3 length: 13
V gene: TRBV2
D gene: TRBD1
CDR3 DNA: TGTGCCAGCGTTAGACAGGGGGGAGACGAGCAGTACTTC
CDR3 protein: CASVRQGGDEQYF

clone size: NA
J gene: TRBJ2-7
CDR3 length: 16
V gene: TRBV28
D gene: NA
CDR3 DNA: TGTGCCAGCAGTAGTGCACCAATTACCAGGGGCTACGAGCAGTACTTC
CDR3 protein: CASSSAPITRGYEQYF

clone size: NA
J gene: TRBJ1-4
CDR3 length: 15
V gene: TRBV18
D gene: TRBD1
CDR3 DNA: TGTGCCAGCTCACGAACAGGGGGCGCAAGAGAAAAACTGTTTTTT
CDR3 protein: CASSRTGGAREKLFF

clone size: NA
J gene: TRBJ1-2
CDR3 length: 15
V gene: TRBV7-8
D gene: NA
CDR3 DNA: TGTGCCAGCAGCTCACAAGGGGGGGTTAACTATGGCTACACCTTC
CDR3 protein: CASSSQGGVNYGYTF

clone size: NA
J gene: TRBJ1-5
CDR3 length: 15
V gene: TRBV6-2/TRBV6-3
D gene: TRBD1
CDR3 DNA: TGTGCCAGCAGCCGAGACAGGGCGGGGAGTCAGCCCCAGCATTTT
CDR3 protein: CASSRDRAGSQPQHF

clone size: NA
J gene: TRBJ1-4
CDR3 length: 14
V gene: TRBV5-1
D gene: NA
CDR3 DNA: TGCGCCAGCAGCTTGGGGGGTGCGGGTGAAAAACTGTTTTTT
CDR3 protein: CASSLGGAGEKLFF

clone size: NA
J gene: TRBJ1-3
CDR3 length: 13
V gene: TRBV11-3
D gene: NA
CDR3 DNA: TGTGCCAGCAGCTACAGACCTGGAAACACCATATATTTT
CDR3 protein: CASSYRPGNTIYF

clone size: NA
J gene: TRBJ1-2
CDR3 length: 16
V gene: TRBV18
D gene: TRBD1
CDR3 DNA: TGTGCCAGCTCACACTCGACAGGGGGCAAATGGGGAGGCTACACCTTC
CDR3 protein: CASSHSTGGKWGGYTF

clone size: once
J gene: TRBJ1-6
CDR3 length: 15
V gene: TRBV23-1
D gene: TRBD1
CDR3 DNA: TGCGCCAGCAGACAGGGGACAGTACCAAATTCACCCCTCCACTTT
CDR3 protein: CASRQGTVPNSPLHF

clone size: NA
J gene: TRBJ2-7
CDR3 length: 16
V gene: TRBV2
D gene: NA
CDR3 DNA: TGTGCCAGCAGCTTACCCCCCGACTCATCATCCTACGAGCAGTACTTC
CDR3 protein: CASSLPPDSSSYEQYF

clone size: NA
J gene: TRBJ2-4
CDR3 length: 13
V gene: TRBV12-3/TRBV12-4
D gene: NA
CDR3 DNA: TGTGCCAGCAGTTTGGGAGACGGAAACATTCAGTACTTC
CDR3 protein: CASSLGDGNIQYF

clone size: NA
J gene: TRBJ1-6
CDR3 length: 16
V gene: TRBV7-8
D gene: NA
CDR3 DNA: TGTGCCAGCAGCTCCCCCAGAAGGGGGTCTGATTCACCCCTCCACTTT
CDR3 protein: CASSSPRRGSDSPLHF

clone size: NA
J gene: TRBJ1-2
CDR3 length: 17
V gene: TRBV21-1
D gene: NA
CDR3 DNA: TGTGCCAGCAGCCGCCTCGGACAGGGCCCTCATTCGAGGGGCTACACCTTC
CDR3 protein: CASSRLGQGPHSRGYTF

clone size: once
J gene: TRBJ2-1
CDR3 length: 16
V gene: TRBV3-1/TRBV3-2
D gene: TRBD2
CDR3 DNA: TGTGCCAGCAGCCAAGATCTACTAGCGGGGGACAATGAGCAGTTCTTC
CDR3 protein: CASSQDLLAGDNEQFF

clone size: NA
J gene: TRBJ2-1
CDR3 length: 16
V gene: TRBV7-8
D gene: TRBD1
CDR3 DNA: TGTGCCAGCAGCTCCGTGGGACAGACCTTTTTGAGGAAGCAGTTCTTC
CDR3 protein: CASSSVGQTFLRKQFF

clone size: NA
J gene: TRBJ1-2
CDR3 length: 14
V gene: TRBV6-2/TRBV6-3
D gene: TRBD1
CDR3 DNA: TGTGCCAGCAGTTACTCAACAGGGGGCAATGGCTACACCTTC
CDR3 protein: CASSYSTGGNGYTF

clone size: NA
J gene: TRBJ2-2
CDR3 length: 17
V gene: TRBV28
D gene: NA
CDR3 DNA: TGTGCCAGCAGTTTACCCTGGACAGTCCGCGTCACCGGGGAGCTGTTTTTT
CDR3 protein: CASSLPWTVRVTGELFF

clone size: NA
J gene: TRBJ1-6
CDR3 length: 19
V gene: TRBV7-2
D gene: TRBD1
CDR3 DNA: TGTGCCAGCAGCTGGGGAACAGGGGGCCCCAGCTCCTATAATTCACCCCTCCACTTT
CDR3 protein: CASSWGTGGPSSYNSPLHF

clone size: NA
J gene: TRBJ2-3
CDR3 length: 15
V gene: TRBV7-2
D gene: NA
CDR3 DNA: TGTGCCAGCAGCTTAGGATACAGGGGCACAGATACGCAGTATTTT
CDR3 protein: CASSLGYRGTDTQYF

clone size: NA
J gene: TRBJ2-2
CDR3 length: 14
V gene: TRBV9
D gene: NA
CDR3 DNA: TGTGCCAGCAGCCACGCACGGGGGACCGGGGAGCTGTTTTTT
CDR3 protein: CASSHARGTGELFF

clone size: NA
J gene: TRBJ1-5
CDR3 length: 15
V gene: TRBV6-5
D gene: NA
CDR3 DNA: TGTGCCAGCCTTGTGGGGCCCTATAGCAATCAGCCCCAGCATTTT
CDR3 protein: CASLVGPYSNQPQHF

clone size: once
J gene: TRBJ2-5
CDR3 length: 15
V gene: TRBV28
D gene: TRBD2
CDR3 DNA: TGTGCCAGCAGTTTACGCGGGGGGCCACAAGAGACCCAGTACTTC
CDR3 protein: CASSLRGGPQETQYF

clone size: NA
J gene: TRBJ1-2
CDR3 length: 11
V gene: TRBV19
D gene: TRBD1
CDR3 DNA: TGTGCCAGTACCCATCCCCGGGACAGACACTTC
CDR3 protein: CASTHPRDRHF

clone size: NA
J gene: TRBJ1-1
CDR3 length: 14
V gene: TRBV30
D gene: NA
CDR3 DNA: TGTGCCTGGACGTGGGGAGTGGTGAACACTGAAGCTTTCTTT
CDR3 protein: CAWTWGVVNTEAFF

clone size: NA
J gene: TRBJ2-3
CDR3 length: 16
V gene: TRBV6-5
D gene: TRBD2
CDR3 DNA: TGTGCCAGCAGTTACTCCTTAGCGGGGGGGCTAGGTACGCAGTATTTT
CDR3 protein: CASSYSLAGGLGTQYF

clone size: few
J gene: TRBJ2-7
CDR3 length: 12
V gene: TRBV5-4
D gene: NA
CDR3 DNA: TGTGCCAGCAGCCGAGAGAGCTACGAGCAGTACTTC
CDR3 protein: CASSRESYEQYF

clone size: NA
J gene: TRBJ1-2
CDR3 length: 14
V gene: TRBV5-1
D gene: NA
CDR3 DNA: TGCGCCAGCAGCCCCAGGGCGTCGGGGGATGGCTACACCTTC
CDR3 protein: CASSPRASGDGYTF

clone size: NA
J gene: TRBJ1-1
CDR3 length: 14
V gene: TRBV6-5
D gene: NA
CDR3 DNA: TGTGCCAGCGGGTTTATGGGGGGGAACACTGAAGCTTTCTTT
CDR3 protein: CASGFMGGNTEAFF